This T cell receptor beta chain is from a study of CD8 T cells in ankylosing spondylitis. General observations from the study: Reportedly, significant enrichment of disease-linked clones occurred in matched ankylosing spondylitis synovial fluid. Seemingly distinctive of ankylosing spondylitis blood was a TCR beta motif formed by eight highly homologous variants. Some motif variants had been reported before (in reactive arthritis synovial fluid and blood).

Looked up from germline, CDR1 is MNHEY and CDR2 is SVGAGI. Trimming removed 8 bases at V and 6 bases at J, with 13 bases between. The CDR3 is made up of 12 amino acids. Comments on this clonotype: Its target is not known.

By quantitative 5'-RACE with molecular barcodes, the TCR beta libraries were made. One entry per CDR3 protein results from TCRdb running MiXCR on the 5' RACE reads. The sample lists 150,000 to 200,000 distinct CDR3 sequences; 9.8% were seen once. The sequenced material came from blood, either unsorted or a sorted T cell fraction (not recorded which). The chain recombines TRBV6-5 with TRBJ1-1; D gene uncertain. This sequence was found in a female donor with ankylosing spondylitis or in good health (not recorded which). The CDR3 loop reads CASGRVSSEAFF. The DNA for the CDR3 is TGTGCCAGCGGGAGAGTAAGTTCTGAAGCTTTCTTT.